The clone carrying this TCR beta chain was found once. What it binds is not known. Trimming cost V 2 bases and J 8 bases, with 12 bases left between them. The CDR3 is 14 residues long. Germline V gene data show CDR1 as MNHEY and CDR2 as SVGAGI. Running of the assay took place at deep level. As originally analysed: Filtering was not the same, since immunoSEQ gave junction-only sequences without quality scores. Clones were sequenced by immunoSEQ multiplex PCR, and TCRdb holds only the in-frame ones, with some missing. V and J calls and clone size are those listed in that table; D and trimming were worked out from the DNA. The top ten hold more than 0.85% of the sample, which has 850,000 to 1,100,000 clones, approximately 77% seen once. This sample is drawn from a study of shared clonotypes between healthy human individuals. Study-wide findings and caveats: Shared clonotypes: roughly 4.5% naive CD4, roughly 3.8% naive CD8, 2% to 2.5% memory CD4, 0.4% to 0.45% memory CD8. Sorted-subset sequencing was shown by rarefaction to be incomplete despite large depth.

This clonotype originated in a young man in good health. Some clones in this sample may be carry-over from other donors' samples. The specimen sequenced was memory CD4+ T cells from PBMCs. Subset described: CD45RA-negative fraction. The J gene is TRBJ1-4, the V gene TRBV6-5; unclear D gene. The CDR3 region has the DNA TGTGCCAGCAGTTACCGGTGGAAGGAGGAAAAACTGTTTTTT. Protein product: CASSYRWKEEKLFF.